This record looks at one T cell receptor (beta chain) sequence and its context. Its cognate antigen is unknown. These data are taken from a study of blood T cells in healthy people across ages. Primed by a sample-barcoded 5' primer and a J-beta primer mix, a second PCR proceeded for roughly 6 to 12 cycles. TCRdb reprocessed the 5' RACE reads with MiXCR, giving one entry per CDR3 protein. Here the sample spans about 1,500,000 distinct CDR3 sequences, approximately 30% being singletons. Study-level findings and limits: Per million T cells, the diversity of TCR beta decreased roughly linearly as age advanced.

Germline V gene data show CDR1 as SGHRS and CDR2 as YFSETQ. The CDR3 is 14 amino acids. This receptor was taken from a woman aged 25-40 years in good health. This chain uses TRBV5-1 with TRBJ2-5, with 10 bases matching TRBD1. The better agreement between TRBJ2-7 and the DNA end casts doubt on the J call. Sequencing used blood. Written as DNA, the CDR3 is TGCGCCAGCAGCCCGACAGGGGGCGGAGACGAGCAGTACTTC. The encoded protein is CASSPTGGGDEQYF.